This T cell receptor (beta chain) derives from a study of metastatic and nonmetastatic thyroid tumors. The CDR3 contains 12 residues. The V end was cut by 6 bases, the J end by 3 bases, with 8 bases between. CDR1 and CDR2 (germline): DFQATT, SNEGSKA (reference sequence). Every patient underwent thyroid surgery untreated. Under the authors' procedure: CDR3 differences across clinicopathological groups were used to build a distant-metastasis classifier for papillary thyroid cancer. Through MiXCR, TCRdb re-clonotyped the PCR reads. These V and J calls derive from TCRdb rather than the authors' analysis. The table shows under 75,000 clones, with roughly 18% occurring only once. Many counts were recorded for this clone.

This sequence was found in a female donor with papillary thyroid cancer or a benign thyroid nodule (not recorded which). Some clones in this sample may be carry-over from other donors' samples. Sequenced sample: blood. This chain links TRBV20-1 with TRBJ2-2; either TRBD1 or TRBD2 may fit D (5 bases each). Written as DNA, the CDR3 is TGCAGTGCCCTGGGGGACACCGGGGAGCTGTTTTTT. Translating gives CSALGDTGELFF.